In its sample, the clone carrying this T cell receptor beta chain was seen a few times. Antigen: not known. With 7 bases clipped from V and 2 bases from J, the junction kept 5 bases outside the gene matches. Germline assignment: CDR1 DFQATT and CDR2 SNEGSKA (reference sequence). CDR3 length: 12 amino acids. The sample belongs to a study of CD8+CD57+ T cells in acquired aplastic anemia. Study-wide results and caveats: Patients and controls were not found to differ significantly in CD8+ Simpson's diversity.

Genomic DNA provided the template from which TCR beta VDJ and CDR3 profiles were obtained. TCRdb re-called the reads with MiXCR, one entry per CDR3 protein. The table lists about 210,000 distinct CDR3 sequences, around 60% of them singletons, with approximately 30% in the top ten. The specimen was sorted CD4+, CD8+, or CD8+CD57+ T cells (not recorded which) from PBMCs. The clonotype comes from a human donor in good health. The rearrangement joins TRBV20-1 to TRBJ2-7; 7 bases agree with TRBD1. The CDR3 here is CSGTGTAYEQYF. The CDR3 region has the DNA TGCAGTGGGACCGGGACAGCCTACGAGCAGTACTTC.